This passage covers 9 T cell receptor beta chains from one sample sequenced in a study of blood T cell repertoires in COVID-19. The table came from immunoSEQ multiplex PCR; TCRdb's copy has only in-frame clones and leaves some out. The data contain about 230,000 clones, 65% to 90% of them singletons. Input material: peripheral blood. These receptors all stem from a man between 45 and 60 years old with COVID-19, enrolled during active disease.

This chain connects TRBV7-9 to TRBJ2-5, with 7 bases that match TRBD2. Trimming cost V 5 bases and J 4 bases; bases outside gene matches: 10. The germline gives CDR1 SEHNR, CDR2 FQNEAQ (reference sequence). The CDR3 has 15 residues. The CDR3 nucleotides read TGTGCCAGCAGCCGCCCCTCGGGGAGGGGAGAGACCCAGTACTTC. Its protein product is CASSRPSGRGETQYF.

In its sample, this clone was seen once. This sequence joins TRBV7-2 and TRBJ2-3; 10 nucleotides align to TRBD1. CDR1 is SGHTA, CDR2 FQGNSA, per germline. This CDR3 is built from 17 residues. Trimming removed 2 bases from V and 7 bases from J; junction bases left unmatched: 12. In nucleotides, the CDR3 is TGTGCCAGCAGCTTAATACTTGTGGGACAGGGGAGGAATACGCAGTATTTT. Translating it yields CASSLILVGQGRNTQYF. The full variable domain, in which reference TRBV7-2 and TRBJ2-3 provide the parts outside the CDR3, is GAGVSQSPSNKVTEKGKDVELRCDPISGHTALYWYRQSLGQGLEFLIYFQGNSAPDKSGLPSDRFSAERTGGSVSTLTIQRTQQEDSAVYLCASSLILVGQGRNTQYFGPGTRLTVL.

The CDR3 DNA reads as TGTGCCATCGAGGGTAACTATGGCTACACCTTC. Translating gives CAIEGNYGYTF. This chain links TRBV28 with TRBJ1-2, with D hard to call. Trimming stripped 10 bases from V and 1 base from J, with 7 bases between. In germline, CDR1 is MDHEN, CDR2 SYDVKM. This CDR3 has 11 residues.

The chain links TRBV7-3 to TRBJ2-7; D is possibly TRBD2 (5 bases). CDR1 and CDR2 from the germline V gene are SGHTA and FQGTGA. CDR3 length equals 18 residues. The germline V and J ends were trimmed by 2 bases and 0 bases, with 20 bases remaining between them. CDR3 bases: TGTGCCAGCAGCTTACCCCCCCCAGCCGCGGGCCCCTCCTACGAGCAGTACTTC. Amino acid sequence: CASSLPPPAAGPSYEQYF.

The gene calls are TRBV3-1 (or the pseudogene TRBV3-2) and TRBJ2-7; 10 bases align to TRBD2. CDR3 length: 17 residues. Germline V gene lookup returns CDR1 LGHDT and CDR2 YNNKEL (reference sequence). V was clipped by 3 bases and J by 0 bases; unmatched bases: 8. The CDR3 region has the DNA TGTGCCAGCAGCCAGAACCCTAGCGGGGGCAGCTCCTACGAGCAGTACTTC. Protein sequence: CASSQNPSGGSSYEQYF.

The chain uses TRBV9 and TRBJ2-1, with 12 bases that match TRBD2. The CDR3 runs to 15 residues. V gave up 0 bases and J gave up 9 bases; unmatched junction bases: 4. Germline-derived CDR1 and CDR2 are SGDLS and YYNGEE. CDR3 amino acids: CASSVVASGGVEQFF. For the CDR3, the DNA is TGTGCCAGCAGCGTAGTCGCTAGCGGGGGGGTTGAGCAGTTCTTC.

The rearrangement uses TRBV19 and TRBJ1-5; the D gene is possibly TRBD1 (6 bases). The CDR3 sequence is 14 residues long. Trimming removed 5 bases at V and 7 bases at J, with 15 bases between. Germline CDR1 LNHDA, CDR2 SQIVND (reference sequence). The CDR3 here is CASSSSQGPQPQHF. CDR3 sequence (DNA): TGTGCCAGTAGTTCATCGCAGGGGCCCCAGCCCCAGCATTTT.

The chain recombines TRBV27 with TRBJ2-7; TRBD1 aligns across 8 bases. Trimming cost V 8 bases and J 2 bases; bases outside gene matches: 5. CDR1 is MNHEY, CDR2 SMNVEV, per germline (reference sequence). The CDR3 sequence is 13 residues long. The CDR3 sequence: CASSGTGTYEQYF. CDR3 nucleotide sequence: TGTGCCAGCTCTGGGACAGGTACCTACGAGCAGTACTTC.

This chain connects TRBV21-1 to TRBJ1-5; the D call of TRBD1 is as the table states it, not checked on the DNA. TRBV21-1 is designated a pseudogene. The CDR3 spans 16 residues. The CDR3 loop reads CASSKALDTSNQPQHF. The CDR3 bases are TGTGCCAGCAGCAAAGCGCTGGACACAAGCAATCAGCCCCAGCATTTT.